Below are 12 T cell receptor beta chains sequenced from a single sample in a study of radiotherapy plus CTLA-4 blockade in lung cancer. Using immunoSEQ multiplex PCR, the repertoire was profiled, and TCRdb retains in-frame clones only, with some absent. The table includes about 77,000 clones, roughly 69% detected once. This sample comprised peripheral blood, obtained from a patient treated with radiotherapy plus ipilimumab. The origin of the receptors is a human donor with non-small cell lung cancer whose response to radiotherapy plus ipilimumab could not be evaluated.

The chain links TRBV5-4 to TRBJ2-5, with 12 positions matching TRBD2. Trimming removed 4 bases from V and 5 bases from J; junction bases left unmatched: 12. The CDR3 consists of 17 residues. In germline, CDR1 is SGHNT, CDR2 YYREEE (reference sequence). The CDR3 DNA sequence: TGTGCCAGCAGCGGACCCGGGACTAGCGGGCCGTGGGAGACCCAGTACTTC. Encoded protein: CASSGPGTSGPWETQYF.

The rearrangement uses TRBV4-1 and TRBJ2-3; 8 bases agree with TRBD2. The CDR3 sequence is 16 residues long. J was trimmed by 4 bases and V by 4 bases; bases with no gene match: 10. Germline CDR1 and CDR2: MGHRA and YSYEKL. CDR3 sequence: CASSPLGKREPDTQYF. CDR3 DNA sequence: TGCGCCAGCAGCCCACTGGGGAAGCGGGAGCCAGATACGCAGTATTTT.

V is TRBV6-1 and J is TRBJ1-1, with 7 nucleotides matching TRBD1. With 7 bases clipped from V and 10 bases from J, the junction kept 6 bases outside the gene matches. Germline CDR1 reads MNHNS; CDR2 reads SASEGT. This CDR3 has 11 amino acids. CDR3 DNA: TGTGCCAGCATTTTTAACAGGGGAGCTTTCTTT. Translated: CASIFNRGAFF.

The rearrangement links TRBV27 to TRBJ1-2; the match to TRBD1 covers 8 bases. V lost 2 bases, J lost 4 bases, and 6 bases stayed unmatched. Per the germline V gene, CDR1 is MNHEY and CDR2 is SMNVEV (reference sequence). The CDR3 contains 15 residues. The CDR3 region has the DNA TGTGCCAGCAGTTTAAGGACAGGGTCTGGCTATGGCTACACCTTC. Protein: CASSLRTGSGYGYTF.

V and J are TRBV28 and TRBJ2-7; D is undetermined. V dropped 2 bases and J dropped 3 bases, with 5 bases sitting between them. The CDR3 runs to 12 residues. Per germline, CDR1 MDHEN and CDR2 SYDVKM. The CDR3: CASSLRFYEQYF. CDR3 DNA: TGTGCCAGCAGTTTACGGTTCTACGAGCAGTACTTC.

The V call is TRBV7-3, the J call TRBJ2-1, with D perhaps matching TRBD1 (5 bases). Germline CDR1 reads SGHTA; CDR2 reads FQGTGA. Trimming removed 3 bases from V and 5 bases from J, with 8 bases in between. This CDR3 is 13 amino acids long. The CDR3 bases are TGTGCCAGCAGCTTTTCCAGGGACAATGAGCAGTTCTTC. It specifies CASSFSRDNEQFF.

The chain recombines TRBV27 with TRBJ1-2; TRBD1 aligns across 9 bases. CDR3 length: 17 amino acids. With 6 bases clipped from V and 0 bases from J, the junction kept 11 bases outside the gene matches. CDR1 is MNHEY and CDR2 is SMNVEV in the germline V gene (reference sequence). The CDR3 bases are TGTGCCAGCAGCTCCCTCCGGGACAGGGTAACTAACTATGGCTACACCTTC. This codes for CASSSLRDRVTNYGYTF.

The V gene is TRBV29-1, the J gene TRBJ1-5, with D perhaps TRBD1 (5 bases). Looked up from germline, CDR1 is SQVTM and CDR2 is ANQGSEA. Trimming stripped 6 bases from V and 1 base from J, with 13 bases between. The CDR3 covers 14 residues. This CDR3 reads CSVSDRESNQPQHF. CDR3 sequence (DNA): TGCAGCGTATCCGACAGAGAAAGCAATCAGCCCCAGCATTTT. Full variable domain (outside the CDR3, taken from reference TRBV29-1 and TRBJ1-5): SAVISQKPSRDICQRGTSLTIQCQVDSQVTMMFWYRQQPGQSLTLIATANQGSEATYESGFVIDKFPISRPNLTFSTLTVSNMSPEDSSIYLCSVSDRESNQPQHFGDGTRLSIL.

The chain joins TRBV6-6 to TRBJ2-3; possible D gene TRBD2, 6 bases. Trimming cost V 4 bases and J 4 bases, with 9 bases left between them. CDR1 is MNHNY, CDR2 SVGAGI, per germline (reference sequence). This CDR3 is built from 13 residues. The CDR3 nucleotides are TGTGCCAGCAGTTCTCGACTAGCAGATACGCAGTATTTT. This encodes CASSSRLADTQYF.

V usage is TRBV5-4 and J usage is TRBJ2-5; weak D call: TRBD2 (6 bases). With the DNA end fitting TRBJ2-7 better, the J assignment may be wrong. This CDR3 region has 13 residues. Germline V gene sequence: CDR1 SGHNT, CDR2 YYREEE (reference sequence). CDR3 nucleotide sequence: TGTGCCAGCAGCTTGGGCGGGGTATACGAGCAGTACTTC. Protein product: CASSLGGVYEQYF.

The table lists this clone with a few counts. This rearrangement joins TRBV19 to TRBJ1-4, with 7 bases aligning to TRBD1. Germline CDR1 and CDR2: LNHDA and SQIVND (reference sequence). Trimming took 6 bases from V and 2 from J; bases not matched to a gene: 9. CDR3 length: 16 amino acids. CDR3 protein: CASSPMTGLTNEKLFF. The CDR3 DNA reads TGTGCCAGTAGCCCAATGACAGGGCTTACTAATGAAAAACTGTTTTTT.

This clone was seen more than once but under ten times. The same CDR3 is also encoded by other DNA sequences in this sample. This rearrangement joins TRBV7-6 to TRBJ1-3; D gene unclear. This CDR3 spans 15 amino acids. The ends were cut back, 1 base at V and 0 bases at J, with 7 bases in the middle. The germline V gene has CDR1 SGHVS and CDR2 FNYEAQ. This CDR3 reads CASSLEPSSGNTIYF. CDR3 sequence (DNA): TGTGCCAGCAGCTTAGAACCCAGCTCTGGAAACACCATATATTTT.